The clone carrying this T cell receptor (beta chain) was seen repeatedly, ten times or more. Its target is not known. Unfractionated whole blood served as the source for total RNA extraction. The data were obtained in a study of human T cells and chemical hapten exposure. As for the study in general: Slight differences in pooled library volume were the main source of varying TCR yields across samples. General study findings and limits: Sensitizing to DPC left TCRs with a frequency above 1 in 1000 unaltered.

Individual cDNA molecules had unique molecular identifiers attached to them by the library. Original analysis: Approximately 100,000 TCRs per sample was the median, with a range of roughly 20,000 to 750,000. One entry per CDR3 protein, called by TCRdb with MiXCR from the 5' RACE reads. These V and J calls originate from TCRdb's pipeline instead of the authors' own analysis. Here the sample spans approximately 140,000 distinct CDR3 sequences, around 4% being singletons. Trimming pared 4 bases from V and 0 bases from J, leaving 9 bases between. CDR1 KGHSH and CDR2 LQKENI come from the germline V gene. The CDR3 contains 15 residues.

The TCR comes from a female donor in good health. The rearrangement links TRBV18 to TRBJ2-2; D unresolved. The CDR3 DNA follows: TGTGCCAGCTCACTGAATACCGCGAACACCGGGGAGCTGTTTTTT. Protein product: CASSLNTANTGELFF.